Ten or more counts support the clone carrying this T cell receptor (beta chain). The target antigen is unknown. Looked up from germline, CDR1 is KGHDR and CDR2 is SFDVKD. The junction had 3 bases not matched to a gene; V was cut back by 2 bases and J by 6 bases. The CDR3 contains 15 residues. This specimen belongs to a study of CD8 T cells in ankylosing spondylitis. Study-level results: Ankylosing spondylitis blood appeared to carry a characteristic TCR beta motif of roughly eight highly homologous variants.

TCRdb processed the 5' RACE reads anew with MiXCR; each CDR3 protein has one entry. This table holds about 250,000 distinct CDR3 sequences, more than 20% found once. Input material: blood, either unsorted or a sorted T cell fraction (not recorded which). This TCR came from a male donor with ankylosing spondylitis or in good health (not recorded which). This chain connects TRBV24-1 to TRBJ2-1; 10 bases align to TRBD2. The CDR3 here is CATSDSGTSVNEQFF. The DNA for the CDR3 is TGTGCCACCAGTGATTCCGGGACTAGCGTCAATGAGCAGTTCTTC.